The clone carrying this T cell receptor beta chain was detected only a few times. What it binds is not known. These patients, aged 18 to 65, had recently diagnosed hyperthyroidism lasting under 2 months. TCR beta CDR3 region amplification was performed from RNA transcripts. Initially, a first-round RT-PCR of the TCR CDR3 employed the HTBI primer set. In TCRdb, the multiplex PCR reads were re-called with MiXCR into one record per CDR3 protein. The profile shows 92,000 or so distinct CDR3 sequences, under 65% of them singletons. This sample stems from a study of T cells in Graves' hyperthyroidism and ophthalmopathy. Study conclusions and caveats: In the analysis, a 13 V-J model separated ophthalmopathy from stable hyperthyroidism. Ophthalmopathy was predicted by the model a median of roughly 6.7 months ahead of onset.

V shed 2 bases and J 4 bases; nucleotides not matched to a gene: 4. Germline CDR1 and CDR2: GTSNPN and SVGIG (reference sequence). This CDR3 spans 15 amino acids. The sequencing input was blood. This sequence originates from a middle-aged woman with Graves' hyperthyroidism. V usage is TRBV30 and J usage is TRBJ1-3, with 11 bases matching TRBD1. The CDR3 region has the DNA TGTGCCTGGAGTAGGACAGGGGGCCCAGGAAACACCATATATTTT. It is translated as CAWSRTGGPGNTIYF. The whole variable domain, filled in from reference TRBV30 and TRBJ1-3, reads SQTIHQWPATLVQPVGSPLSLECTVEGTSNPNLYWYRQAAGRGLQLLFYSVGIGQISSEVPQNLSASRPQDRQFILSSKKLLLSDSGFYLCAWSRTGGPGNTIYFGEGSWLTVV.